Presented here are 10 T cell receptor beta chains from one specimen sequenced in a study of blood T cell repertoires in COVID-19. Assay used: immunoSEQ multiplex PCR; TCRdb lists only in-frame clones, some missing. This sample has fewer than 250,000 clones, with roughly 78% found just once. Sequencing was done on a sample of peripheral blood. All receptors derive from a woman aged 35 to 49 with acute or convalescent COVID-19.

The chain joins TRBV18 to TRBJ1-2; the match to TRBD1 covers 8 bases. The CDR3 has 14 amino acids. Looked up from germline, CDR1 is KGHSH and CDR2 is LQKENI. The V and J ends lost 2 bases and 10 bases, in that order; junction bases with no gene match: 9. This chain's CDR3 is CASSPTGTGAAYTF. The CDR3 nucleotides read TGTGCCAGCTCACCAACCGGGACAGGCGCGGCCTACACCTTC.

V usage is TRBV6-5 and J usage is TRBJ1-4; D possibly corresponds to TRBD1 (6 bases). Trimming left V 6 bases short and J 6 bases short, with 14 bases between. The V gene's germline CDR1 is MNHEY and CDR2 SVGAGI. The CDR3 is 14 amino acids. CDR3 in amino acids: CASRNVGGDEKLFF. In DNA, the CDR3 is TGTGCCAGCAGGAACGTAGGGGGTGATGAAAAACTGTTTTTT.

The chain has TRBV14 and TRBJ2-2, with D maybe TRBD2 (6 bases). The CDR3 has 15 residues. With 4 bases removed from V and 6 bases from J, the gap between germline ends came to 15 bases. Germline CDR1 is SGHDN and CDR2 is FVKESK. CDR3 residues: CASSPLRDKAGELFF. CDR3 sequence (DNA): TGTGCCAGCAGCCCCTTGCGGGATAAGGCCGGGGAGCTGTTTTTT.

The chain uses TRBV6-2 or TRBV6-3 and TRBJ2-2, with 10 bases lining up with TRBD2. Germline V gives CDR1 MNHEY, CDR2 SVGEGT. The J segment lost 3 bases and the V segment lost 5 bases, leaving 9 bases of the junction unmatched. CDR3 length: 17 residues. The CDR3, as DNA: TGTGCCAGCAGTCCCCCGGGACTAGCGTCGGACACCGGGGAGCTGTTTTTT. Protein product: CASSPPGLASDTGELFF.

The chain employs TRBV6-5 and TRBJ1-1; unclear D gene. The CDR3 runs 13 residues. Germline CDR1 reads MNHEY; CDR2 reads SVGAGI. The CDR3 sequence is CASHGSGNTEAFF. The DNA of the CDR3 is TGTGCTTCGCACGGGTCGGGGAACACTGAAGCTTTCTTT.

This sequence joins TRBV9 and TRBJ1-6, with 7 bases identical to TRBD1. Germline CDR1 SGDLS, CDR2 YYNGEE. The CDR3 has 15 residues. V shed 3 bases, J shed 9 bases, and the junction held 9 bases outside the gene matches. The CDR3 protein is CASSAGDRVGSPLHF. CDR3 DNA: TGTGCCAGCAGCGCCGGCGACAGGGTGGGTTCACCCCTCCACTTT.

This clone was observed once. CDR3 DNA sequence: TGCAGCGCCCGAGGGGGGGGCGCCTACAATGAGCAGTTCTTC. Translating gives CSARGGGAYNEQFF. The chain combines TRBV29-1 with TRBJ2-1; maybe TRBD2 (7 bases). Trimming shortened V by 7 bases and J by 2 bases, and 15 bases separated the two germline ends. Germline V gives CDR1 SQVTM, CDR2 ANQGSEA. This CDR3 contains 14 residues.

This sequence joins TRBV19 and TRBJ2-7, with 7 bases lining up with TRBD2. The CDR3 loop spans 13 amino acids. Germline CDR1 and CDR2: LNHDA and SQIVND (reference sequence). V was clipped by 3 bases and J by 2 bases; unmatched bases: 1. The DNA of the CDR3 is TGTGCCAGTAGTATGGGGAGGGCCTACGAGCAGTACTTC. Translated: CASSMGRAYEQYF.

The chain recombines TRBV18 with TRBJ1-1, with D maybe TRBD1 (6 bases). V was trimmed by 2 bases and J by 3 bases, leaving 7 bases between them. CDR3 size: 13 residues. CDR1 is KGHSH and CDR2 is LQKENI in the germline V gene. CDR3: CASSPRQDTEAFF. For the CDR3, the DNA is TGTGCCAGCTCACCAAGACAGGACACTGAAGCTTTCTTT.

This clone was found once. This chain connects TRBV2 to TRBJ2-3, with 7 bases aligning to TRBD2. CDR1 is SNHLY and CDR2 is FYNNEI in the germline V gene. V trimming: 5 bases; J trimming: 2 bases; junction bases outside the gene matches: 1. The CDR3 runs 13 residues. The DNA of the CDR3 is TGTGCCAGCAGTAGCGGGGCCACAGATACGCAGTATTTT. As protein: CASSSGATDTQYF.